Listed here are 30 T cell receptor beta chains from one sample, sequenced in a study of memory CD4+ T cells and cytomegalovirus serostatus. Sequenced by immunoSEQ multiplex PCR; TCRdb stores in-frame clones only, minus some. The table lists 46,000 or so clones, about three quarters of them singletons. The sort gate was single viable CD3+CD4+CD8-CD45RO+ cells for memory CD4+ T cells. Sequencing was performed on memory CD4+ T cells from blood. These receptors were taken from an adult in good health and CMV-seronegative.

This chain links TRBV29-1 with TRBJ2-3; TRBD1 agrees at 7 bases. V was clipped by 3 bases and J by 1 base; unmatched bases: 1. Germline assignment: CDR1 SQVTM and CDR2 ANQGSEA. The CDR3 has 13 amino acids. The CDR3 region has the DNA TGCAGCGTTGACACAGGGGGCACAGATACGCAGTATTTT. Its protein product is CSVDTGGTDTQYF.

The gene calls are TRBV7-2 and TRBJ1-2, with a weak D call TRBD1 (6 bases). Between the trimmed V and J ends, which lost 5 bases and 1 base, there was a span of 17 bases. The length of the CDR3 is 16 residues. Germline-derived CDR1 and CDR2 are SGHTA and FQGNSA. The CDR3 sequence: CASSRHAGGDNYGYTF. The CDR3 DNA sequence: TGTGCCAGCAGCCGTCACGCGGGGGGCGATAACTATGGCTACACCTTC.

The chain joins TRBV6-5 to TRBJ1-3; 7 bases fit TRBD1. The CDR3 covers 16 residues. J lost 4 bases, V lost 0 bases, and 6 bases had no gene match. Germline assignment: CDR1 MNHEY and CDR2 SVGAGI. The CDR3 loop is CASSYSNPRGGNTIYF. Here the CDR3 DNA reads TGTGCCAGCAGTTACTCGAATCCCAGGGGGGGAAACACCATATATTTT.

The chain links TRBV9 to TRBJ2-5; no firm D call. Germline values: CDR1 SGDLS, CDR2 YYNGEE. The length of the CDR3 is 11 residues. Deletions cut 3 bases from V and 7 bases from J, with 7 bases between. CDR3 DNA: TGTGCCAGCAGCGCCGGCTGGACCCAGTACTTC. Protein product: CASSAGWTQYF. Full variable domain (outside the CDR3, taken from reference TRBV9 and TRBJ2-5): DSGVTQTPKHLITATGQRVTLRCSPRSGDLSVYWYQQSLDQGLQFLIQYYNGEERAKGNILERFSAQQFPDLHSELNLSSLELGDSALYFCASSAGWTQYFGPGTRLLVL.

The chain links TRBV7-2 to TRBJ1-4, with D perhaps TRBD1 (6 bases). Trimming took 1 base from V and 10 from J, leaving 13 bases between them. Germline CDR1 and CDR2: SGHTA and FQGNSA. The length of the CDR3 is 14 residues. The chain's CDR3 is CASSLGVLGGKLFF. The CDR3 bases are TGTGCCAGCAGCTTAGGGGTCCTAGGGGGAAAACTGTTTTTT.

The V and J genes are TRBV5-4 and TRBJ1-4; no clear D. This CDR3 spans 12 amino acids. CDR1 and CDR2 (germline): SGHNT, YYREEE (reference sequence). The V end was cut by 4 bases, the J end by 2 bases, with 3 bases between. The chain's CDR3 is CASSGTNEKLFF. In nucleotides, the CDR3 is TGTGCCAGCAGCGGTACTAATGAAAAACTGTTTTTT.

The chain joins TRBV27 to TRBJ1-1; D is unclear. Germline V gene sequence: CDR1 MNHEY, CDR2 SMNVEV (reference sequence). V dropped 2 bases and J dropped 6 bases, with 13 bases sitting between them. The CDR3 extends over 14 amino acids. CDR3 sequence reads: CASSLTGSVPEAFF. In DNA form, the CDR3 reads TGTGCCAGCAGTTTAACGGGCAGCGTCCCTGAAGCTTTCTTT.

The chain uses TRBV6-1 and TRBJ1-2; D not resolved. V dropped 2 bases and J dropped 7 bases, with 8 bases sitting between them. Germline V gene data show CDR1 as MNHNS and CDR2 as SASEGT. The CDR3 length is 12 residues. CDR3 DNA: TGTGCCAGCAGTGAATCTACGGGTGGCTACACCTTC. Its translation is CASSESTGGYTF.

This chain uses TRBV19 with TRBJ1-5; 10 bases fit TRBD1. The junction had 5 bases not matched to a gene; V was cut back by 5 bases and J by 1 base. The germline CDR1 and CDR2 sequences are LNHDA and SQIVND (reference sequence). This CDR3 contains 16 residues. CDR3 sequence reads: CASSVSGQGSNQPQHF. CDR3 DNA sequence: TGTGCCAGTAGTGTCTCGGGACAGGGGAGCAATCAGCCCCAGCATTTT. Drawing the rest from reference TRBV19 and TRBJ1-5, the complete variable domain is DGGITQSPKYLFRKEGQNVTLSCEQNLNHDAMYWYRQDPGQGLRLIYYSQIVNDFQKGDIAEGYSVSREKKESFPLTVTSAQKNPTAFYLCASSVSGQGSNQPQHFGDGTRLSIL.

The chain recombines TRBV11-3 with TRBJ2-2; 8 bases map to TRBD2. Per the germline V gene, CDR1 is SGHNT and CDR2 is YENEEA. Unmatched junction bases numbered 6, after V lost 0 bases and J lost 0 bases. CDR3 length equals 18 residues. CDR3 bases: TGTGCCAGCAGCTTAGAGGAGGCGGGGGGTCCGAACACCGGGGAGCTGTTTTTT. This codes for CASSLEEAGGPNTGELFF. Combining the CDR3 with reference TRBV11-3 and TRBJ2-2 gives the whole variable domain EAGVVQSPRYKIIEKKQPVAFWCNPISGHNTLYWYLQNLGQGPELLIRYENEEAVDDSQLPKDRFSAERLKGVDSTLKIQPAELGDSAVYLCASSLEEAGGPNTGELFFGEGSRLTVL.

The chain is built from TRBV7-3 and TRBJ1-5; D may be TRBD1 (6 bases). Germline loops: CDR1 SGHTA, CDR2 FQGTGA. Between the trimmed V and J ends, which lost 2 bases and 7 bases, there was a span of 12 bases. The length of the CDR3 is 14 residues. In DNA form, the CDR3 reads TGTGCCAGCAGCTTAGGGGGGCCGGGGCAGCCCCAGCATTTT. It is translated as CASSLGGPGQPQHF.

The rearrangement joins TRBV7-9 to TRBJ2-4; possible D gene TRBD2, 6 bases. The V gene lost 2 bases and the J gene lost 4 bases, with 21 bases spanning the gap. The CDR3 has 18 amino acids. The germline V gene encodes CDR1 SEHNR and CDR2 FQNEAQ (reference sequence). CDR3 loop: CASSLPWGEDEPKNIQYF. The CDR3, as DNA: TGTGCCAGCAGCTTACCTTGGGGGGAAGACGAGCCAAAAAACATTCAGTACTTC. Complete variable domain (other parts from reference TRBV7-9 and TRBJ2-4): DTGVSQNPRHKITKRGQNVTFRCDPISEHNRLYWYRQTLGQGPEFLTYFQNEAQLEKSRLLSDRFSAERPKGSFSTLEIQRTEQGDSAMYLCASSLPWGEDEPKNIQYFGAGTRLSVL.

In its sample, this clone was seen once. Written as DNA, the CDR3 is TGTGCCAGCAGTGAATTGGGTAGGGCTGGCGGGGAGCTGTTTTTT. Amino acids: CASSELGRAGGELFF. This chain uses TRBV6-1 with TRBJ2-2; D ambiguous. CDR1 and CDR2 from the germline V gene are MNHNS and SASEGT. The CDR3 length is 15 residues. Trimming left V 2 bases short and J 7 bases short, with 14 bases between.

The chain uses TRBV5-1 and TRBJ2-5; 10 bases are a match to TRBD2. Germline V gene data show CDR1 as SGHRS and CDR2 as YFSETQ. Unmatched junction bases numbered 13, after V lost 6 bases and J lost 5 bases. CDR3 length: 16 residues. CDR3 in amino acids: CASTSESGGAGETQYF. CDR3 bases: TGCGCCAGCACCTCCGAAAGCGGGGGGGCAGGTGAGACCCAGTACTTC.

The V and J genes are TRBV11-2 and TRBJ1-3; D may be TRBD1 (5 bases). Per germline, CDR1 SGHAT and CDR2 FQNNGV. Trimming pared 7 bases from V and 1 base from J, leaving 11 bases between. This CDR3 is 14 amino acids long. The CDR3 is CASTPPGSGNTIYF. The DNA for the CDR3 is TGTGCCAGCACCCCACCAGGGTCTGGAAACACCATATATTTT.

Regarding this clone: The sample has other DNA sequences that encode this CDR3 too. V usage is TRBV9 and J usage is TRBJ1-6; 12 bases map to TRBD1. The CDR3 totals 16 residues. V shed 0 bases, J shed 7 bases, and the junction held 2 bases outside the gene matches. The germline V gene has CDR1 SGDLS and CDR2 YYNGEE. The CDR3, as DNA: TGTGCCAGCAGCGTAGAGGGGACAGGGGGCAATTCACCCCTCCACTTT. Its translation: CASSVEGTGGNSPLHF.

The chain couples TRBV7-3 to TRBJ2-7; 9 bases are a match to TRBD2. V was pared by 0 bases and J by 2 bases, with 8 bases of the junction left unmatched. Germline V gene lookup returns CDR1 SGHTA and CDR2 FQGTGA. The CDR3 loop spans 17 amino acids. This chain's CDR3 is CASSLTGGGAAAYEQYF. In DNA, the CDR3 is TGTGCCAGCAGCTTAACTGGCGGGGGGGCCGCGGCCTACGAGCAGTACTTC.

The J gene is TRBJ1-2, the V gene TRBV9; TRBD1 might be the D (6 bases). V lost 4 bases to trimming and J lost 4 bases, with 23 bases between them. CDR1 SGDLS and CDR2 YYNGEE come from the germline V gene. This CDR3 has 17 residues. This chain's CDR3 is CASSRGDIKAPLYGYTF. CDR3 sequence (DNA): TGTGCCAGCAGCCGAGGGGACATAAAAGCCCCGCTCTATGGCTACACCTTC.

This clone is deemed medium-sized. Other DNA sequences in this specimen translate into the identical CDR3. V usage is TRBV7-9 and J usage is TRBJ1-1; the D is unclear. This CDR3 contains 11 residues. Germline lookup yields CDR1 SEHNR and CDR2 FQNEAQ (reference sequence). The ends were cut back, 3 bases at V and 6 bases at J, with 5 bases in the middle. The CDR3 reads CASSLDAEAFF. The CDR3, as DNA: TGTGCCAGCAGCTTGGACGCTGAAGCTTTCTTT.

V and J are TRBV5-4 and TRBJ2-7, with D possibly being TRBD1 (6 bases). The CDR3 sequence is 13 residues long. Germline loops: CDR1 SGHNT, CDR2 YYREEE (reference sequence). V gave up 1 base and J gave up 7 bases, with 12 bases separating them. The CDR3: CASSLPRTVEQYF. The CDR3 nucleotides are TGTGCCAGCAGCTTGCCCAGGACAGTGGAGCAGTACTTC.

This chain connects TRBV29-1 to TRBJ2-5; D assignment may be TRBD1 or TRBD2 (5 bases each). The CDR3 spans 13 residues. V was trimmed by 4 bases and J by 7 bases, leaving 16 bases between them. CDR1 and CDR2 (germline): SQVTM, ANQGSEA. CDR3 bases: TGCAGCGTTGCCGGGGCGGACACAAGGACCCAGTACTTC. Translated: CSVAGADTRTQYF.

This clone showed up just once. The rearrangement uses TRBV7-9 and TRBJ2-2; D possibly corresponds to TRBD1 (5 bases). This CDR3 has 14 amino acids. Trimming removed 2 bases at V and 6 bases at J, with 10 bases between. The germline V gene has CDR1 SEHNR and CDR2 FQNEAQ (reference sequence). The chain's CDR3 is CASSLHSGSGELFF. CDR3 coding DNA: TGTGCCAGCAGCTTACACTCAGGGTCCGGGGAGCTGTTTTTT. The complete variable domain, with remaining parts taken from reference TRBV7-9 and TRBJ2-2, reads DTGVSQNPRHKITKRGQNVTFRCDPISEHNRLYWYRQTLGQGPEFLTYFQNEAQLEKSRLLSDRFSAERPKGSFSTLEIQRTEQGDSAMYLCASSLHSGSGELFFGEGSRLTVL.

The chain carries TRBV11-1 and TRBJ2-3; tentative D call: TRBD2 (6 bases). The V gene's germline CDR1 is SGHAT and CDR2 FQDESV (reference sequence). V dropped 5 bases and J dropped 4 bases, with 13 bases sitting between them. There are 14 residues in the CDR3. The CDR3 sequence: CASSPGGSSDTQYF. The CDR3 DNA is TGTGCCAGCAGCCCTGGGGGGAGCTCAGATACGCAGTATTTT.

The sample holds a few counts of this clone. CDR3 coding DNA: TGTGCCATCAGTGAGCCGGGGGAGATCACAGATACGCAGTATTTT. Amino acid sequence: CAISEPGEITDTQYF. The V gene is TRBV10-3, the J gene TRBJ2-3, with a tentative D call TRBD2 (6 bases). Per germline, CDR1 ENHRY and CDR2 SYGVKD. The CDR3 spans 15 residues. V lost 2 bases, J lost 2 bases, and 11 bases lay in between.

Written as DNA, the CDR3 is TGTGCCGGAGCAGGGGGTTTCTATGGCTACACCTTC. Translation gives CAGAGGFYGYTF. The chain recombines TRBV30 with TRBJ1-2; TRBD1 matches 7 bases. The CDR3 runs to 12 residues. The trim removed 8 bases at V and 4 bases at J, leaving 7 bases unmatched. Germline V gene sequence: CDR1 GTSNPN, CDR2 SVGIG (reference sequence). Filled out from reference TRBV30 and TRBJ1-2, the complete variable domain reads SQTIHQWPATLVQPVGSPLSLECTVEGTSNPNLYWYRQAAGRGLQLLFYSVGIGQISSEVPQNLSASRPQDRQFILSSKKLLLSDSGFYLCAGAGGFYGYTFGSGTRLTVV.

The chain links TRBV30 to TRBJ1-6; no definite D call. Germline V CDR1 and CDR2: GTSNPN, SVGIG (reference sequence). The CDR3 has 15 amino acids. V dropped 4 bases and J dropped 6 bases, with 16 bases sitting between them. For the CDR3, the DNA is TGTGCCTGGACACCACAGAGGGCGGGTAATTCACCCCTCCACTTT. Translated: CAWTPQRAGNSPLHF.

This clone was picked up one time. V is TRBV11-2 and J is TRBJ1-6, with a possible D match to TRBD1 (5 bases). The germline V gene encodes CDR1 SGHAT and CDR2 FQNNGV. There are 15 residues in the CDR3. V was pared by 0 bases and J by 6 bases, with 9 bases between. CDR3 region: CASSLDGGSNSPLHF. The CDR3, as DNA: TGTGCCAGCAGCTTAGACGGGGGGAGTAATTCACCCCTCCACTTT.

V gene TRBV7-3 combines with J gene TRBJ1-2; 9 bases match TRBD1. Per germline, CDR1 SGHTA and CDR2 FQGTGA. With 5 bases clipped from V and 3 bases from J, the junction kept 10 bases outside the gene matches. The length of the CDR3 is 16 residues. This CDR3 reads CASSPGQGLSYYGYTF. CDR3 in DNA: TGTGCCAGCAGCCCGGGACAGGGTCTATCCTACTATGGCTACACCTTC.

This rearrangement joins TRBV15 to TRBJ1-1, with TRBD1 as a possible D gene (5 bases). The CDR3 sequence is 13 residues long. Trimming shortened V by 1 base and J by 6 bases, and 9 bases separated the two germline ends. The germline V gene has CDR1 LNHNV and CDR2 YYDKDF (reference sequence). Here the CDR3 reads CATSRGGHAEAFF. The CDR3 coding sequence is TGTGCCACCAGCAGAGGTGGACACGCTGAAGCTTTCTTT.

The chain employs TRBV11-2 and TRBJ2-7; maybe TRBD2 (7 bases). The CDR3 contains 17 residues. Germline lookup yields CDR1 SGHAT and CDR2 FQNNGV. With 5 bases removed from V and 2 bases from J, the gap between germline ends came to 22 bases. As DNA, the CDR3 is TGTGCCAGCAGCCCCTTGAGTCGGGGGGCCGCCCCCTACGAGCAGTACTTC. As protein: CASSPLSRGAAPYEQYF.